One and the same sample provided the 13 T cell receptor beta chains below, sequenced in a study of blood T cell repertoires in COVID-19. The protocol was immunoSEQ multiplex PCR, while the TCRdb copy is restricted to in-frame clones and leaves out a portion. The sample consists of approximately 150,000 clones, more than 85% of them appearing once. Sequencing was done on a sample of peripheral blood. All receptors derive from a woman between 55 and 75 years old with COVID-19, enrolled during active disease.

The chain combines TRBV10-3 with TRBJ2-7, with 10 bases aligning to TRBD1. The CDR3 length is 14 residues. The germline V gene has CDR1 ENHRY and CDR2 SYGVKD. J lost 5 bases, V lost 6 bases, and 7 bases had no gene match. The CDR3 is CAIRTGTGAHEQYF. The CDR3 coding sequence is TGTGCCATCAGGACCGGGACAGGGGCCCACGAGCAGTACTTC.

The genes are TRBV11-3 and TRBJ2-1; 8 bases map to TRBD2. The CDR3 has 16 residues. Trimming at V came to 5 bases and at J to 0 bases, leaving 6 bases not matched to a gene. From germline, CDR1 is SGHNT and CDR2 YENEEA. The CDR3 sequence is CASSTKRGSSYNEQFF. In nucleotides, the CDR3 is TGTGCCAGCAGCACTAAGCGGGGGAGCTCCTACAATGAGCAGTTCTTC.

The CDR3 DNA sequence: TGTGCCAGCAGCGTAGAACCCTTTGAGACTGAAGCTTTCTTT. Protein product: CASSVEPFETEAFF. This chain joins TRBV9 and TRBJ1-1; D is unresolved. The V end was cut by 0 bases, the J end by 5 bases, with 11 bases between. The CDR3 is 14 residues long. Germline loops: CDR1 SGDLS, CDR2 YYNGEE. The full variable domain, completed using reference TRBV9 and TRBJ1-1, is DSGVTQTPKHLITATGQRVTLRCSPRSGDLSVYWYQQSLDQGLQFLIQYYNGEERAKGNILERFSAQQFPDLHSELNLSSLELGDSALYFCASSVEPFETEAFFGQGTRLTVV.

The rearrangement joins TRBV6-4 to TRBJ1-1; 7 bases align to TRBD1. Trimming at V came to 0 bases and at J to 1 base, leaving 5 bases not matched to a gene. The CDR3 sequence is 16 residues long. In germline, CDR1 is MRHNA, CDR2 SNTAGT. CDR3 amino acids: CASSDSLGGWNTEAFF. For the CDR3, the DNA is TGTGCCAGCAGTGACTCGCTAGGGGGCTGGAACACTGAAGCTTTCTTT.

The chain uses TRBV7-9 and TRBJ2-7; 8 bases line up with TRBD1. Per germline, CDR1 SEHNR and CDR2 FQNEAQ (reference sequence). Trimming at V came to 5 bases and at J to 4 bases, leaving 16 bases not matched to a gene. The CDR3 spans 17 residues. The DNA for the CDR3 is TGTGCCAGCAGCCCTTCCTCTCCCGGACAGGGACGGTACGAGCAGTACTTC. This encodes CASSPSSPGQGRYEQYF. Filled out from reference TRBV7-9 and TRBJ2-7, the complete variable domain reads DTGVSQNPRHKITKRGQNVTFRCDPISEHNRLYWYRQTLGQGPEFLTYFQNEAQLEKSRLLSDRFSAERPKGSFSTLEIQRTEQGDSAMYLCASSPSSPGQGRYEQYFGPGTRLTVT.

The rearrangement links TRBV5-1 to TRBJ2-3, with 9 bases identical to TRBD1. Germline values: CDR1 SGHRS, CDR2 YFSETQ. The CDR3 length is 15 residues. V lost 4 bases and J lost 4; bases outside the gene matches: 7. CDR3 in amino acids: CASSQGDREADTQYF. The CDR3 DNA reads TGCGCCAGCAGCCAAGGGGACAGGGAGGCAGATACGCAGTATTTT. Drawing the rest from reference TRBV5-1 and TRBJ2-3, the complete variable domain is KAGVTQTPRYLIKTRGQQVTLSCSPISGHRSVSWYQQTPGQGLQFLFEYFSETQRNKGNFPGRFSGRQFSNSRSEMNVSTLELGDSALYLCASSQGDREADTQYFGPGTRLTVL.

This chain joins TRBV5-6 and TRBJ1-4; 11 bases align to TRBD1. The CDR3 length is 17 residues. Germline assignment: CDR1 SGHDT and CDR2 YYEEEE. Trimming cost V 0 bases and J 6 bases; bases outside gene matches: 7. The CDR3 here is CASSLAGQGATHEKLFF. The DNA of the CDR3 is TGTGCCAGCAGCTTGGCTGGACAGGGGGCCACCCATGAAAAACTGTTTTTT.

CDR3: CASSTGRTNNSPLHF. The CDR3 coding sequence is TGTGCCAGCAGTACAGGGCGAACCAATAATTCACCCCTCCACTTT. V and J are TRBV6-2 or TRBV6-3 and TRBJ1-6; D is perhaps TRBD1 (6 bases). This CDR3 spans 15 amino acids. The germline V gene encodes CDR1 MNHEY and CDR2 SVGEGT. Trimming removed 5 bases at V and 5 bases at J, with 13 bases between.

In its sample, this clone was seen once. This chain links TRBV12-5 with TRBJ1-1, with D hard to call. V lost 6 bases and J lost 0, with 8 bases in between. Germline-derived CDR1 and CDR2 are LGHNT and FRNRAP. There are 13 residues in the CDR3. The CDR3 nucleotides are TGTGCTAGTGGGGGGAGCATGAACACTGAAGCTTTCTTT. Translation gives CASGGSMNTEAFF.

The chain couples TRBV6-5 to TRBJ1-5, with 7 bases matching TRBD1. Germline values: CDR1 MNHEY, CDR2 SVGAGI. The CDR3 is 13 amino acids. V shed 10 bases and J 9 bases; nucleotides not matched to a gene: 12. The CDR3 spells CATRDSQGWPQHF. The CDR3 coding sequence is TGTGCCACCCGGGACAGCCAAGGTTGGCCCCAGCATTTT.

The chain has TRBV11-2 and TRBJ1-3, with 8 positions matching TRBD1. The V gene end was trimmed by 4 bases and the J gene end by 8 bases; junction bases not matched to a gene: 10. Germline CDR1 reads SGHAT; CDR2 reads FQNNGV. The CDR3 runs 15 residues. The CDR3 loop is CASSSPRTGLYTIYF. CDR3 coding DNA: TGTGCCAGCAGCTCCCCTCGGACAGGGTTATACACCATATATTTT.

The V and J genes are TRBV10-3 and TRBJ2-3, with TRBD1 matching 11 bases. CDR1 and CDR2 (germline): ENHRY, SYGVKD. The CDR3 extends over 16 amino acids. J gave up 4 bases and V 6 bases, and 9 bases lay outside the gene matches. The CDR3 nucleotides are TGTGCCATCAGGGGACAGGGGGTCCCGCGTGCAGATACGCAGTATTTT. This gives the protein CAIRGQGVPRADTQYF.

The chain recombines TRBV5-6 with TRBJ1-3; TRBD1 might be the D (5 bases). Germline V lookup: CDR1 SGHDT, CDR2 YYEEEE. CDR3 length equals 14 residues. V lost 1 base and J 4 bases, leaving 9 bases between the germline ends. In nucleotides, the CDR3 is TGTGCCAGCAGCTTGCGGGGGTTAGGAAACACCATATATTTT. This encodes CASSLRGLGNTIYF.